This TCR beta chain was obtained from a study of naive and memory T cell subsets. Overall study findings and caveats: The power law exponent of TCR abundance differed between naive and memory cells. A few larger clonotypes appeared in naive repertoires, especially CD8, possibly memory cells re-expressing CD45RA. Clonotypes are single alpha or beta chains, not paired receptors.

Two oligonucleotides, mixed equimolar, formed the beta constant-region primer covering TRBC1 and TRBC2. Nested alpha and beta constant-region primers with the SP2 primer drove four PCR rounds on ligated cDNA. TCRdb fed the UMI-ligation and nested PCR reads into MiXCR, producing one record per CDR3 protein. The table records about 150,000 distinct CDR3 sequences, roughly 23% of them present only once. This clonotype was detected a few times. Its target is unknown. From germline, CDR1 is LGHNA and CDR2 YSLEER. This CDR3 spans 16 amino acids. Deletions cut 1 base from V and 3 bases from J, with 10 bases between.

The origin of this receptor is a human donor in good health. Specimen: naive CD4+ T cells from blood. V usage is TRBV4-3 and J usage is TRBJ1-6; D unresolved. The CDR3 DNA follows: TGCGCCAGCAGCCAAGTCCGGAGGCTCTATAATTCACCCCTCCACTTT. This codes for CASSQVRRLYNSPLHF.